This record concerns one TCR beta chain sequence. The target antigen is unknown. The data were obtained in a study of Graves' ophthalmopathy and Graves' hyperthyroidism. Study-wide background: At initial diagnosis, peripheral blood was obtained, and this preceded any treatment. Points from the study as a whole: Discriminating ophthalmopathy from stable hyperthyroidism, a 13-signature model attained a sensitivity of 85% to 90% and a specificity of approximately 81%. Blood contained most expanded thyroid clonotypes exceeding 0.001 frequency.

Each diagnosis was determined on the basis of clinical symptoms, serum thyroxine, TRAb, thyroid ultrasound and orbital computed tomography. Scientists amplified the TCR beta CDR3 regions from RNA transcripts. Second-round multiplex PCR followed a first-round RT-PCR using HTBI primers. TCRdb fed the multiplex PCR reads into MiXCR, producing one record per CDR3 protein. The repertoire holds 500,000 to 800,000 distinct CDR3 sequences, more than 40% seen once, with 3.3% in the top ten. The sequenced sample consisted of peripheral blood. This clonotype was obtained from an adult man with Graves' ophthalmopathy.

CDR3 in amino acids: CASSRTVIYEQYF. The CDR3 DNA reads TGTGCCAGCAGTAGGACAGTGATCTACGAGCAGTACTTC. This chain uses TRBV6-4 with TRBJ2-7, with D perhaps TRBD1 (6 bases). The CDR3 contains 13 residues. V dropped 5 bases and J dropped 3 bases, with 11 bases sitting between them. Per germline, CDR1 MRHNA and CDR2 SNTAGT.